The following is a T cell receptor beta chain sequence with its context. Its target is not known. The data stem from a study of PD-1 blockade in classical Hodgkin lymphoma. Whole-study context: Patients were dosed intravenously with nivolumab at 3 mg/kg every 2 weeks. Points from the study as a whole: Exclusion removed patients who began nivolumab under 1 year after ASCT. CD4+ but not CD8+ TCR diversity rose significantly by C4D1.

Noted time point: cycle 4 day 1 (C4D1), after around six weeks of nivolumab. Relapse was seen in all patients after autologous stem cell transplantation, and brentuximab vedotin exposure was variable. The protocol was immunoSEQ multiplex PCR, while the TCRdb copy is restricted to in-frame clones and leaves out a portion. Of about 20,000 clones in the sample, 75% to 85% are singletons; the top ten hold roughly 20%. The CDR3 has 13 amino acids. V was clipped by 3 bases and J by 8 bases, with 12 bases between them. Germline loops: CDR1 SGHRS, CDR2 YFSETQ. The specimen was peripheral blood mononuclear cells (PBMCs), collected before the fourth cycle of nivolumab. The receptor was isolated from a human donor with classical Hodgkin lymphoma. The V gene is TRBV5-1, the J gene TRBJ2-1; D assignment may be TRBD1 or TRBD2 (5 bases each). CDR3 in amino acids: CASSWGPGYEQFF. The CDR3 bases are TGCGCCAGCAGCTGGGGACCGGGCTATGAGCAGTTCTTC.